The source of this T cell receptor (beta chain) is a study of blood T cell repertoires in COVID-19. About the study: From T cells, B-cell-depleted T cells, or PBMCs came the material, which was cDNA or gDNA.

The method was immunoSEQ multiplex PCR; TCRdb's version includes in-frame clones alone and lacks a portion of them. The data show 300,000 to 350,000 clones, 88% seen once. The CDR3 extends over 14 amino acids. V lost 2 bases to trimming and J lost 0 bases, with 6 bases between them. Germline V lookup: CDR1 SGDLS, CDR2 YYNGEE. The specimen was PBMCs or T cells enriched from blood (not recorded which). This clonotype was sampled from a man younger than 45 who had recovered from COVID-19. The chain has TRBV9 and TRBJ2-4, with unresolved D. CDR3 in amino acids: CASSVLSAKNIQYF. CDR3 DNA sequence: TGTGCCAGCAGCGTCCTCTCAGCCAAAAACATTCAGTACTTC. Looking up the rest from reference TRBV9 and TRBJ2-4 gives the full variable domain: DSGVTQTPKHLITATGQRVTLRCSPRSGDLSVYWYQQSLDQGLQFLIQYYNGEERAKGNILERFSAQQFPDLHSELNLSSLELGDSALYFCASSVLSAKNIQYFGAGTRLSVL.